Below are 30 T cell receptor beta chains sequenced from a single sample in a study of blood T cell repertoires in COVID-19. Profiling relied on immunoSEQ multiplex PCR, and the TCRdb table lists in-frame clones only, not all of them. The sample includes around 140,000 clones, around 89% seen only once; the top ten take roughly 12%. Sequenced sample: peripheral blood. These receptors all stem from a man aged 18 to 29 with COVID-19, enrolled during active disease.

This chain links TRBV2 with TRBJ2-3; D ambiguous. Per germline, CDR1 SNHLY and CDR2 FYNNEI. The length of the CDR3 is 14 residues. V lost 2 bases and J 5 bases, leaving 11 bases between the germline ends. Here the CDR3 DNA reads TGTGCCAGCAGTGAACCTACAGCTTTAGATACGCAGTATTTT. It codes for CASSEPTALDTQYF. The whole variable domain, filled in from reference TRBV2 and TRBJ2-3, reads EPEVTQTPSHQVTQMGQEVILRCVPISNHLYFYWYRQILGQKVEFLVSFYNNEISEKSEIFDDQFSVERPDGSNFTLKIRSTKLEDSAMYFCASSEPTALDTQYFGPGTRLTVL.

This clone was seen once. The chain links TRBV27 to TRBJ1-6; TRBD1 is a possible D gene (5 bases). The CDR3 contains 16 residues. Trimming took off 7 bases at V and 1 base at J, with 14 bases between the two ends. In germline, CDR1 is MNHEY, CDR2 SMNVEV (reference sequence). The CDR3 DNA sequence: TGTGCCAGCAAGGCGATGGGGCAGTCCTATAATTCACCCCTCCACTTT. As protein: CASKAMGQSYNSPLHF.

CDR3 in amino acids: CASSPGGGAQPQHF. The CDR3 DNA is TGTGCCAGCAGTCCAGGAGGAGGGGCTCAGCCCCAGCATTTT. The chain employs TRBV27 and TRBJ1-5; D is possibly TRBD1 (5 bases). Deletions cut 5 bases from V and 6 bases from J, with 14 bases between. Germline CDR1 and CDR2: MNHEY and SMNVEV (reference sequence). The CDR3 runs 14 residues.

The rearrangement joins TRBV24-1 to TRBJ2-2; TRBD1 agrees at 9 bases. This CDR3 comprises 19 residues. J was trimmed by 4 bases and V by 4 bases; bases with no gene match: 15. Germline assignment: CDR1 KGHDR and CDR2 SFDVKD. The CDR3 nucleotides are TGTGCCACCAGTGAACAGGGGGCGAGTTTTGGAATAGGCACCGGGGAGCTGTTTTTT. This codes for CATSEQGASFGIGTGELFF.

The CDR3 bases are TGCGCCAGCAGCCAAGAACGGGCCAGGGGGCCCGGGGAGCTGTTTTTT. Its protein product is CASSQERARGPGELFF. The chain employs TRBV4-1 and TRBJ2-2; 8 nucleotides agree with TRBD1. V trimming: 0 bases; J trimming: 6 bases; junction bases outside the gene matches: 6. Germline values: CDR1 MGHRA, CDR2 YSYEKL. This CDR3 comprises 16 residues.

The V call is TRBV27, the J call TRBJ2-5; 12 nucleotides match TRBD2. V lost 5 bases to trimming and J lost 4 bases; unmatched junction nucleotides: 2. Germline values: CDR1 MNHEY, CDR2 SMNVEV (reference sequence). CDR3 size: 14 residues. CDR3 protein: CASSPGLAGETQYF. CDR3 in DNA: TGTGCCAGCAGTCCGGGACTAGCGGGAGAGACCCAGTACTTC.

As for this clone: One end of the junction fails to match germline, which may point to a read error. Other DNA variants within this sample encode the same CDR3. The V call is TRBV5-1, the J call TRBJ1-4; weak D call: TRBD1 (5 bases). The germline gives CDR1 SGHRS, CDR2 YFSETQ. This CDR3 region has 14 residues. In DNA, the CDR3 is TGCGCCAGCAGCTTGGGCGGGGGAAATGAAAAACTGCTTTTT. It translates to CASSLGGGNEKLLF. Based on the CDR3 plus reference TRBV5-1 and TRBJ1-4, the full variable domain is KAGVTQTPRYLIKTRGQQVTLSCSPISGHRSVSWYQQTPGQGLQFLFEYFSETQRNKGNFPGRFSGRQFSNSRSEMNVSTLELGDSALYLCASSLGGGNEKLLFGSGTQLSVL.

As for this clone: Different DNA sequences within this sample yield the same CDR3. The V gene is TRBV19, the J gene TRBJ2-3; no clear D. CDR1 and CDR2 (germline): LNHDA, SQIVND (reference sequence). Trimming stripped 6 bases from V and 5 bases from J, with 6 bases between. The CDR3 runs to 11 residues. The CDR3 sequence: CASSTRDTQYF. The CDR3 region has the DNA TGTGCCAGTAGCACCAGAGATACGCAGTATTTT.

This rearrangement joins TRBV9 to TRBJ2-1, with D perhaps TRBD2 (6 bases). V lost 0 bases and J 12 bases, leaving 10 bases between the germline ends. The CDR3 contains 12 residues. Germline CDR1 reads SGDLS; CDR2 reads YYNGEE. For the CDR3, the DNA is TGTGCCAGCAGCGTAGAGGGACTTAGGCAGTTCTTC. Amino acids: CASSVEGLRQFF.

This clone was found once. The chain recombines TRBV6-5 with TRBJ2-7; 7 bases agree with TRBD1. The trim removed 5 bases at V and 2 bases at J, leaving 6 bases unmatched. The CDR3 totals 14 residues. Germline V CDR1 and CDR2: MNHEY, SVGAGI. CDR3 sequence: CASSHQGETYEQYF. DNA of the CDR3: TGTGCCAGCAGTCACCAGGGGGAAACCTACGAGCAGTACTTC.

The chain couples TRBV6-5 to TRBJ2-7; 8 positions match TRBD1. After removal of 7 bases from V and 2 bases from J, the junction contained 4 bases not matched to a gene. CDR1 is MNHEY, CDR2 SVGAGI, per germline. The CDR3 covers 13 residues. In DNA form, the CDR3 reads TGTGCCAGCACCGGCAGGGGGCCCTACGAGCAGTACTTC. Protein product: CASTGRGPYEQYF.

The gene calls are TRBV6-5 and TRBJ2-5; the match to TRBD1 covers 8 bases. There are 15 residues in the CDR3. V was clipped by 4 bases and J by 7 bases; unmatched bases: 11. Germline assignment: CDR1 MNHEY and CDR2 SVGAGI. CDR3 protein: CASSFLGDRTRTQYF. The CDR3 coding sequence is TGTGCCAGCAGTTTTCTGGGGGACAGGACGAGGACCCAGTACTTC.

Only one count was recorded for this clone. V usage is TRBV6-2 or TRBV6-3 and J usage is TRBJ2-1; D is possibly TRBD2 (6 bases). Between the trimmed V and J ends, which lost 2 bases and 9 bases, there was a span of 20 bases. The CDR3 is 16 residues long. The V gene's germline CDR1 is MNHEY and CDR2 SVGEGT. The CDR3 DNA follows: TGTGCCAGCAGTTACGAAGTAGCGGCGCTCATAGGTGAGCAGTTCTTC. This sequence encodes CASSYEVAALIGEQFF.

This chain links TRBV7-3 with TRBJ2-1, with D tentatively TRBD2 (5 bases). Per the germline V gene, CDR1 is SGHTA and CDR2 is FQGTGA. Trimming cost V 6 bases and J 12 bases, with 12 bases left between them. The CDR3 extends over 11 amino acids. The CDR3 spells CASSFDYWQFF. The DNA for the CDR3 is TGTGCCAGCAGTTTTGACTACTGGCAGTTCTTC. Full variable domain (outside the CDR3, taken from reference TRBV7-3 and TRBJ2-1): GAGVSQTPSNKVTEKGKYVELRCDPISGHTALYWYRQSLGQGPEFLIYFQGTGAADDSGLPNDRFFAVRPEGSVSTLKIQRTERGDSAVYLCASSFDYWQFFGPGTRLTVL.

This clone was counted only a few times. This chain links TRBV3-1 (or the pseudogene TRBV3-2) with TRBJ2-3; 11 positions match TRBD2. Germline trimming cut 3 bases from V and 4 bases from J; bases unmatched to any gene: 12. The V gene's germline CDR1 is LGHDT and CDR2 YNNKEL (reference sequence). CDR3 length: 18 amino acids. CDR3 region: CASSHATPLAGEPDTQYF. In nucleotides, the CDR3 is TGTGCCAGCAGCCACGCCACGCCACTAGCGGGAGAGCCAGATACGCAGTATTTT.

The chain recombines TRBV7-2 with TRBJ2-7, with 8 bases aligning to TRBD1. CDR3 size: 14 residues. The germline V gene encodes CDR1 SGHTA and CDR2 FQGNSA. V lost 4 bases and J lost 3; bases outside the gene matches: 5. CDR3 DNA sequence: TGTGCCAGCAGCTCTTACAGGGGGGTCTACGAGCAGTACTTC. It codes for CASSSYRGVYEQYF. Using reference TRBV7-2 and TRBJ2-7 for the parts outside the CDR3, the full variable domain is GAGVSQSPSNKVTEKGKDVELRCDPISGHTALYWYRQSLGQGLEFLIYFQGNSAPDKSGLPSDRFSAERTGGSVSTLTIQRTQQEDSAVYLCASSSYRGVYEQYFGPGTRLTVT.

The rearrangement links TRBV7-9 to TRBJ1-4; 8 positions agree with TRBD1. CDR1 and CDR2 (germline): SEHNR, FQNEAQ (reference sequence). J was trimmed by 10 bases and V by 6 bases; bases with no gene match: 16. This CDR3 has 16 residues. The chain's CDR3 is CASSTGQGVHVGKLFF. The CDR3 region has the DNA TGTGCCAGCAGTACAGGACAGGGTGTTCATGTGGGAAAACTGTTTTTT.

A single count supports this clone. The V call is TRBV4-3, the J call TRBJ2-1; TRBD2 matches at 7 bases. Germline lookup yields CDR1 LGHNA and CDR2 YSLEER. The trim removed 0 bases at V and 3 bases at J, leaving 8 bases unmatched. The CDR3 runs 17 residues. The CDR3, as DNA: TGCGCCAGCAGCCAAGACCCCCGAGGCGGGAGCTACAATGAGCAGTTCTTC. It is translated as CASSQDPRGGSYNEQFF.

The gene calls are TRBV10-3 and TRBJ1-5; TRBD1 aligns across 8 bases. CDR3 length: 14 amino acids. V lost 8 bases, J lost 3 bases, and 6 bases stayed unmatched. The germline CDR1 and CDR2 sequences are ENHRY and SYGVKD. In DNA, the CDR3 is TGTGCCATCGGAAACAGGGGGAACAATCAGCCCCAGCATTTT. Protein sequence: CAIGNRGNNQPQHF.

The chain links TRBV25-1 to TRBJ2-5; D ambiguous. The ends were cut back, 6 bases at V and 1 base at J, with 6 bases in the middle. Germline V gene sequence: CDR1 MGHDK, CDR2 SYGVNS. The CDR3 covers 12 residues. This CDR3 is CASSEVQETQYF. The CDR3, as DNA: TGTGCCAGCAGCGAGGTCCAAGAGACCCAGTACTTC.

This chain uses TRBV11-3 with TRBJ2-1, with 7 nucleotides matching TRBD2. V trimming: 6 bases; J trimming: 3 bases; junction bases outside the gene matches: 5. Germline V gene data show CDR1 as SGHNT and CDR2 as YENEEA. The CDR3 is 14 amino acids. CDR3 sequence reads: CASSRSGIYNEQFF. The CDR3 DNA is TGTGCCAGCAGTCGAAGCGGGATCTACAATGAGCAGTTCTTC.

The chain employs TRBV5-8 and TRBJ2-3; 8 bases line up with TRBD2. The CDR3 extends over 15 amino acids. Germline values: CDR1 SGHTS, CDR2 YDEGEE. V lost 5 bases, J lost 2 bases, and 7 bases stayed unmatched. The CDR3 is CASSTTSDNTDTQYF. In DNA form, the CDR3 reads TGTGCCAGCAGTACGACTAGCGACAACACAGATACGCAGTATTTT.

The chain combines TRBV7-9 with TRBJ2-1, with D possibly being TRBD1 (5 bases). CDR3 length: 15 residues. Germline CDR1 and CDR2: SEHNR and FQNEAQ (reference sequence). V was cut by 2 bases and J by 2 bases, with 10 bases left in between. The CDR3: CASSLFSGPYNEQFF. Written as DNA, the CDR3 is TGTGCCAGCAGCTTATTCTCAGGGCCCTACAATGAGCAGTTCTTC.

The gene calls are TRBV6-2 or TRBV6-3 and TRBJ2-5; possibly TRBD2 for D (6 bases). V lost 2 bases to trimming and J lost 5 bases, with 21 bases between them. From germline, CDR1 is MNHEY and CDR2 SVGEGT. This CDR3 spans 17 amino acids. CDR3 region: CASSYRVAEGFAETQYF. The CDR3 bases are TGTGCCAGCAGTTACAGGGTAGCGGAGGGGTTCGCGGAGACCCAGTACTTC.

On this clone: Other DNA sequences within the sample encode an identical CDR3. This chain uses TRBV19 with TRBJ1-5, with D possibly matching TRBD1 (5 bases). The germline gives CDR1 LNHDA, CDR2 SQIVND (reference sequence). V dropped 5 bases and J dropped 4 bases, with 9 bases sitting between them. This CDR3 spans 13 amino acids. This CDR3 is CASSRDRNQPQHF. The CDR3 coding sequence is TGTGCCAGTAGTCGAGACAGAAATCAGCCCCAGCATTTT.

This clone was picked up a small number of times. One end of the junction does not line up with germline, which may come from a read error. J is TRBJ2-7 and V is TRBV2; TRBD1 matches at 12 bases. Per the germline V gene, CDR1 is SNHLY and CDR2 is FYNNEI. This CDR3 has 11 amino acids. The DNA for the CDR3 is TGTGCCAGCAGTGCAGGGACAGGGGGCCGTTTC. It translates to CASSAGTGGRF.

V gene TRBV18 combines with J gene TRBJ2-5; D perhaps matches TRBD2 (5 bases). Trimming stripped 10 bases from V and 2 bases from J, with 14 bases between. Per germline, CDR1 KGHSH and CDR2 LQKENI. CDR3 length equals 13 residues. The CDR3 DNA follows: TGTGCCACCGGCGGCGGGTTTCAAGAGACCCAGTACTTC. This gives the protein CATGGGFQETQYF.

V and J are TRBV28 and TRBJ2-7, with D perhaps TRBD2 (7 bases). CDR1 is MDHEN and CDR2 is SYDVKM in the germline V gene. V shed 3 bases and J shed 9 bases, with 12 bases lying between them. The CDR3 totals 12 residues. As DNA, the CDR3 is TGTGCCAGCAGTTTGGGGGGGCTCGGGCAGTACTTC. Translating gives CASSLGGLGQYF. Using reference TRBV28 and TRBJ2-7 for the parts outside the CDR3, the full variable domain is DVKVTQSSRYLVKRTGEKVFLECVQDMDHENMFWYRQDPGLGLRLIYFSYDVKMKEKGDIPEGYSVSREKKERFSLILESASTNQTSMYLCASSLGGLGQYFGPGTRLTVT.

This chain connects TRBV7-2 to TRBJ1-1; a weak D match, TRBD1 (6 bases). CDR1 SGHTA and CDR2 FQGNSA come from the germline V gene. The V end lost 5 bases, the J end lost 4 bases, and 20 bases lay between the germline ends. CDR3 length: 16 residues. In DNA form, the CDR3 reads TGTGCCAGCAGCGGCTATCACAGGGTCATGGGCACTGAAGCTTTCTTT. Translation gives CASSGYHRVMGTEAFF.

This sequence joins TRBV5-4 and TRBJ1-5; no definite D call. V lost 3 bases, J lost 4 bases, and 8 bases lay in between. The CDR3 sequence is 13 residues long. Germline-derived CDR1 and CDR2 are SGHNT and YYREEE (reference sequence). The chain's CDR3 is CASSSVPNQPQHF. Written as DNA, the CDR3 is TGTGCCAGCAGCTCCGTCCCTAATCAGCCCCAGCATTTT.